The present TCR beta chain was sequenced within a study of beta chain features in type 1 diabetes. Study overall: Examination spanned roughly 110 million sorted cells from all samples. General observations from the study: Moderately but significantly shorter TCRB CDR3s were found in Type 1 diabetes patients in all four CD4+ subsets.

A CD45RO/CCR7/CD25/CD127/CD95/CD27 panel sorted naive, central memory, regulatory and stem cell-like memory CD4+ cells. There are a few counts of this clone. No antigen is known for it. V shed 4 bases, J shed 0 bases, and the junction held 6 bases outside the gene matches. Germline V CDR1 and CDR2: SQVTM, ANQGSEA. CDR3 size: 15 residues. Expressed TCRB transcripts were sequenced because the isolated RNA had all been reverse transcribed beforehand. The table came from immunoSEQ multiplex PCR; TCRdb's copy has only in-frame clones and leaves some out. The sample has 330,000 or so clones; around 12% are singletons.

The sequence was collected from a young woman with type 1 diabetes. The sequenced sample consisted of naive CD4+ T cells from blood. The rearrangement uses TRBV29-1 and TRBJ2-5, with 9 nucleotides matching TRBD2. CDR3 loop: CSVGGTSYYQETQYF. The CDR3 nucleotides read TGCAGCGTTGGAGGGACTAGCTATTACCAAGAGACCCAGTACTTC.